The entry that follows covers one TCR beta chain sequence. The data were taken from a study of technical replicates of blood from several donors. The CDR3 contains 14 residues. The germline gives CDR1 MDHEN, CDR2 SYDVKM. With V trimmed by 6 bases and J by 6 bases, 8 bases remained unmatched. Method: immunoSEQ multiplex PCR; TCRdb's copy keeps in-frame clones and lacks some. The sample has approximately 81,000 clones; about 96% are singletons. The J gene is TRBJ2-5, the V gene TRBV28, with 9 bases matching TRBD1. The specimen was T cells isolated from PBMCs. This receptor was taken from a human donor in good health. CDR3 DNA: TGTGCCAGCAGCAAAACAGGGGGCGGGAAGACCCAGTACTTC. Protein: CASSKTGGGKTQYF.